Following are 30 T cell receptor beta chains from one sample sequenced in a study of CD8+ T cells in alopecia areata. The treatment here: oral pan-JAK inhibitor, 5-10 mg twice daily. RNA was extracted and reverse transcribed into cDNA as the sequencing template. Assay: immunoSEQ multiplex PCR; the TCRdb copy retains only in-frame clones and omits some. The table has roughly 100,000 clones, 85% to 90% seen once. Sequencing was performed on CD8+ T cells sorted from blood, taken around week 30, from a patient treated with tofacitinib. All receptors derive from a human donor with alopecia areata.

The chain couples TRBV7-9 to TRBJ2-7; TRBD1 matches at 7 bases. Germline V CDR1 and CDR2: SEHNR, FQNEAQ (reference sequence). The CDR3 sequence is 14 residues long. The V and J ends lost 5 bases and 2 bases, in that order; junction bases with no gene match: 6. CDR3 DNA sequence: TGTGCCAGCAGCGGGGACAGCGTGACCTACGAGCAGTACTTC. Translating it yields CASSGDSVTYEQYF.

The rearrangement uses TRBV7-9 and TRBJ2-7, with 11 nucleotides matching TRBD2. The CDR3 totals 16 residues. The V gene's germline CDR1 is SEHNR and CDR2 FQNEAQ (reference sequence). Trimming cost V 1 base and J 5 bases; bases outside gene matches: 7. CDR3 in DNA: TGTGCCAGCAGCTTAGATAGCGGGAGGGCCGACGACGAGCAGTACTTC. This encodes CASSLDSGRADDEQYF. Using reference TRBV7-9 and TRBJ2-7 for the parts outside the CDR3, the full variable domain is DTGVSQNPRHKITKRGQNVTFRCDPISEHNRLYWYRQTLGQGPEFLTYFQNEAQLEKSRLLSDRFSAERPKGSFSTLEIQRTEQGDSAMYLCASSLDSGRADDEQYFGPGTRLTVT.

The chain carries TRBV4-1 and TRBJ2-7, with 8 bases fitting TRBD1. V was clipped by 2 bases and J by 3 bases; unmatched bases: 6. Germline assignment: CDR1 MGHRA and CDR2 YSYEKL. The CDR3 loop spans 15 amino acids. The CDR3 reads CASSQIVGQGYEQYF. CDR3 nucleotides: TGCGCCAGCAGCCAAATCGTTGGACAGGGCTACGAGCAGTACTTC.

The rearrangement uses TRBV5-6 and TRBJ2-7, with D possibly being TRBD1 or TRBD2 (5 bases each). The germline CDR1 and CDR2 sequences are SGHDT and YYEEEE. V was shortened by 1 base and J by 3 bases, with 17 bases between the two germline ends. The CDR3 runs to 16 residues. CDR3 in amino acids: CASSLTGRIFNYEQYF. Written as DNA, the CDR3 is TGTGCCAGCAGCTTGACGGGACGGATATTCAACTACGAGCAGTACTTC.

The chain recombines TRBV6-1 with TRBJ2-5; D might be TRBD2 (5 bases). Trimming cost V 6 bases and J 3 bases, with 11 bases left between them. The CDR3 runs 13 residues. In germline, CDR1 is MNHNS, CDR2 SASEGT. The CDR3 nucleotides read TGTGCCAGCAGCGCCGGGGAAGAAGAGACCCAGTACTTC. Translated, it gives CASSAGEEETQYF.

J is TRBJ2-1 and V is TRBV9; 10 bases fit TRBD1. The CDR3 is 17 residues long. Germline-derived CDR1 and CDR2 are SGDLS and YYNGEE. The trim removed 0 bases at V and 4 bases at J, leaving 7 bases unmatched. CDR3 in amino acids: CASSVGETGGRYNEQFF. CDR3 coding DNA: TGTGCCAGCAGCGTAGGTGAGACAGGGGGCCGATACAATGAGCAGTTCTTC.

The chain recombines TRBV7-9 with TRBJ2-1; D gene ambiguous. Germline V gene lookup returns CDR1 SEHNR and CDR2 FQNEAQ (reference sequence). Trimming took 3 bases from V and 3 from J, leaving 3 bases between them. This CDR3 region has 12 residues. The CDR3 DNA reads as TGTGCCAGCAGCTTGAACTACAATGAGCAGTTCTTC. Amino acids: CASSLNYNEQFF.

The chain employs TRBV5-1 and TRBJ2-1; a possible D gene is TRBD2 (6 bases). This CDR3 has 19 amino acids. From germline, CDR1 is SGHRS and CDR2 YFSETQ. V lost 6 bases and J 5 bases, leaving 30 bases between the germline ends. Written as DNA, the CDR3 is TGCGCCAGCAACGGGAGAGCGTGGCGCATCTTCACGTTCAACAATGAGCAGTTCTTC. It translates to CASNGRAWRIFTFNNEQFF.

This clone occurred a few times. The chain has TRBV4-2 and TRBJ2-5, with D tentatively TRBD1 (5 bases). CDR3 size: 15 residues. Germline V gives CDR1 LGHNA, CDR2 YNFKEQ. V lost 3 bases to trimming and J lost 7 bases, with 18 bases between them. The CDR3: CASSQDTDTGGTQYF. The CDR3 DNA reads TGTGCCAGCAGCCAGGACACAGACACCGGCGGGACCCAGTACTTC.

A remark on this clone: Distinct nucleotide sequences in the sample also encode this CDR3. The chain employs TRBV19 and TRBJ2-1; 8 nucleotides match TRBD2. V trimming: 8 bases; J trimming: 3 bases; junction bases outside the gene matches: 6. Germline V gene sequence: CDR1 LNHDA, CDR2 SQIVND (reference sequence). The CDR3 contains 14 residues. CDR3 amino acids: CASGAGGDYNEQFF. CDR3 nucleotide sequence: TGTGCCAGTGGTGCGGGAGGAGACTACAATGAGCAGTTCTTC.

The chain uses TRBV6-5 and TRBJ2-2, with D uncertain. Germline V lookup: CDR1 MNHEY, CDR2 SVGAGI. The CDR3 runs to 13 residues. Trimming cost V 1 base and J 9 bases, with 9 bases left between them. CDR3 nucleotides: TGTGCCAGCAGTTACTTAGACCCCAGGGAGCTGTTTTTT. It translates to CASSYLDPRELFF.

In DNA form, the CDR3 reads TGTGCCAGCAGTCGGACTAGCGGGGGGCCAGATACGCAGTATTTT. Translation gives CASSRTSGGPDTQYF. This chain connects TRBV6-1 to TRBJ2-3; TRBD2 matches 14 bases. CDR3 length: 15 amino acids. The germline V gene has CDR1 MNHNS and CDR2 SASEGT. The V and J ends lost 5 bases and 4 bases, in that order; junction bases with no gene match: 2.

The V and J genes are TRBV27 and TRBJ2-3; D possibly corresponds to TRBD2 (7 bases). V was cut by 5 bases and J by 6 bases, with 15 bases left in between. Germline CDR1 is MNHEY and CDR2 is SMNVEV (reference sequence). The CDR3 length is 14 residues. The CDR3 nucleotides read TGTGCCAGCAGTGTCGGGGGGCCGGTCGATACGCAGTATTTT. Protein sequence: CASSVGGPVDTQYF.

The sample holds one count of this clone. The CDR3 loop is CASSLMSNEQFF. As DNA, the CDR3 is TGTGCCAGCAGCTTAATGAGCAATGAGCAGTTCTTC. V usage is TRBV11-2 and J usage is TRBJ2-1, with D unclear. The CDR3 runs 12 residues. Trimming removed 2 bases at V and 6 bases at J, with 5 bases between. Germline V gene sequence: CDR1 SGHAT, CDR2 FQNNGV.

The chain carries TRBV5-6 and TRBJ2-1, with 9 bases lining up with TRBD1. J lost 1 base, V lost 3 bases, and 5 bases had no gene match. The germline CDR1 and CDR2 sequences are SGHDT and YYEEEE. This CDR3 has 16 residues. CDR3 DNA sequence: TGTGCCAGCAGCTCCTGGGGACAGGGATCCTACAATGAGCAGTTCTTC. As protein: CASSSWGQGSYNEQFF.

The chain joins TRBV5-1 to TRBJ2-5, with 10 bases that match TRBD1. The CDR3 runs 13 residues. The trim removed 4 bases at V and 5 bases at J, leaving 2 bases unmatched. Looked up from germline, CDR1 is SGHRS and CDR2 is YFSETQ. The CDR3: CASSGDRGETQYF. Here the CDR3 DNA reads TGCGCCAGCAGCGGGGACAGGGGTGAGACCCAGTACTTC.

V usage is TRBV4-1 and J usage is TRBJ2-7, with 7 nucleotides matching TRBD2. This CDR3 region has 15 residues. V shed 4 bases and J 2 bases; nucleotides not matched to a gene: 8. The germline gives CDR1 MGHRA, CDR2 YSYEKL. CDR3 protein: CASSPGGTTPYEQYF. CDR3 coding DNA: TGCGCCAGCAGCCCCGGGGGGACTACGCCCTACGAGCAGTACTTC.

V and J are TRBV10-3 and TRBJ1-1; weak D call: TRBD1 (5 bases). The germline V and J ends were trimmed by 0 bases and 4 bases, with 9 bases remaining between them. The germline V gene has CDR1 ENHRY and CDR2 SYGVKD. CDR3 length: 14 amino acids. The CDR3 spells CAISESEGITEAFF. The CDR3 bases are TGTGCCATCAGTGAGTCCGAGGGGATCACTGAAGCTTTCTTT.

This sequence joins TRBV29-1 and TRBJ2-1, with D uncertain. The germline V gene encodes CDR1 SQVTM and CDR2 ANQGSEA. The V end lost 5 bases, the J end lost 7 bases, and 15 bases lay between the germline ends. The CDR3 has 13 amino acids. In DNA, the CDR3 is TGCAGCGTTAGACTCTCACTTACTAATGAGCAGTTCTTC. Protein sequence: CSVRLSLTNEQFF.

In DNA form, the CDR3 reads TGTGCCAGCAGCTCAGGGGTAAATGAGCAGTTCTTC. Translation gives CASSSGVNEQFF. V is TRBV7-9 and J is TRBJ2-1, with D maybe TRBD1 (6 bases). Trimming removed 4 bases from V and 7 bases from J, with 8 bases in between. This CDR3 has 12 residues. Germline CDR1 and CDR2: SEHNR and FQNEAQ (reference sequence).

The V call is TRBV4-1, the J call TRBJ2-3; 10 bases are a match to TRBD2. V gave up 4 bases and J gave up 2 bases; unmatched junction bases: 12. There are 18 residues in the CDR3. The germline CDR1 and CDR2 sequences are MGHRA and YSYEKL. Written as DNA, the CDR3 is TGCGCCAGCAGCCCAGGGGGCGCCGGGACTAGCGACACAGATACGCAGTATTTT. Amino acid sequence: CASSPGGAGTSDTDTQYF.

The count of this clone is one. This chain uses TRBV7-6 with TRBJ1-4; no firm D call. The CDR3 runs 14 residues. Germline V gene data show CDR1 as SGHVS and CDR2 as FNYEAQ. Trimming removed 5 bases from V and 5 bases from J, with 12 bases in between. The CDR3 DNA is TGTGCCAGCAGCCTTCGGCTTGAGAATGAAAAACTGTTTTTT. Amino acid sequence: CASSLRLENEKLFF.

The gene calls are TRBV5-1 and TRBJ2-7; no clear D. This CDR3 is 10 amino acids long. Trimming shortened V by 1 base and J by 5 bases, and 1 base separated the two germline ends. CDR1 and CDR2 from the germline V gene are SGHRS and YFSETQ. In DNA, the CDR3 is TGCGCCAGCAGCTTGAACGAGCAGTACTTC. Protein sequence: CASSLNEQYF.

The chain is built from TRBV6-6 and TRBJ1-3; D is unclear. Germline CDR1 and CDR2: MNHNY and SVGAGI (reference sequence). The CDR3 sequence is 14 residues long. V was shortened by 0 bases and J by 0 bases, with 3 bases between the two germline ends. This CDR3 is CASSYSSSGNTIYF. CDR3 bases: TGTGCCAGCAGTTACTCGAGCTCTGGAAACACCATATATTTT.

The rearrangement joins TRBV7-8 to TRBJ2-3, with D maybe TRBD2 (6 bases). Germline CDR1 reads SGHVS; CDR2 reads FQNEAQ. Trimming shortened V by 4 bases and J by 3 bases, and 11 bases separated the two germline ends. The CDR3 is 14 amino acids. The CDR3 coding sequence is TGTGCCAGCAGCTCGGGGGTTTTGACAGATACGCAGTATTTT. Translation: CASSSGVLTDTQYF.

This chain uses TRBV29-1 with TRBJ2-1, with 10 positions matching TRBD1. Germline CDR1 reads SQVTM; CDR2 reads ANQGSEA. J gave up 7 bases and V 3 bases, and 9 bases lay outside the gene matches. This CDR3 spans 15 amino acids. The CDR3 is CSVERPGQGWNEQFF. DNA for the CDR3: TGCAGCGTTGAGAGGCCGGGACAGGGGTGGAATGAGCAGTTCTTC.

The chain recombines TRBV7-6 with TRBJ2-7; perhaps D is TRBD1 or TRBD2 (5 bases each). This CDR3 spans 15 amino acids. Germline lookup yields CDR1 SGHVS and CDR2 FNYEAQ. The V gene lost 1 base and the J gene lost 3 bases, with 13 bases spanning the gap. Here the CDR3 DNA reads TGTGCCAGCAGCTTAGTAGGGGACGCACTCTACGAGCAGTACTTC. Protein: CASSLVGDALYEQYF.

CDR3 protein: CASTLGREYEQYF. The CDR3 DNA is TGTGCCAGCACCCTTGGGAGAGAATACGAGCAGTACTTC. This chain connects TRBV7-8 to TRBJ2-7; tentatively, D is TRBD2 (5 bases). The germline V gene encodes CDR1 SGHVS and CDR2 FQNEAQ. Deletions cut 7 bases from V and 4 bases from J, with 14 bases between. This CDR3 comprises 13 residues. The complete variable domain, with remaining parts taken from reference TRBV7-8 and TRBJ2-7, reads GAGVSQSPRYKVAKRGQDVALRCDPISGHVSLFWYQQALGQGPEFLTYFQNEAQLDKSGLPSDRFFAERPEGSVSTLKIQRTQQEDSAVYLCASTLGREYEQYFGPGTRLTVT.

The V and J genes are TRBV9 and TRBJ2-7; TRBD1 matches at 7 bases. This CDR3 region has 16 residues. V was clipped by 0 bases and J by 0 bases; unmatched bases: 6. Germline V CDR1 and CDR2: SGDLS, YYNGEE. CDR3 sequence: CASSVGDSFSSYEQYF. CDR3 DNA: TGTGCCAGCAGCGTAGGGGACAGCTTTAGCTCCTACGAGCAGTACTTC.

The chain carries TRBV7-9 and TRBJ2-7; 9 bases match TRBD1. V lost 4 bases and J lost 7; bases outside the gene matches: 8. Germline CDR1 SEHNR, CDR2 FQNEAQ (reference sequence). The CDR3 consists of 14 residues. The CDR3 region has the DNA TGTGCCAGCAGCTCCGGGACAGGGACTTGGGAGCAGTACTTC. Residues: CASSSGTGTWEQYF.